This TCR beta chain comes out of a study of blood T cell repertoires in COVID-19. Overall study: The cDNA or gDNA used as material had been derived from T cells, B-cell-depleted T cells, or PBMCs.

The CDR3 totals 14 residues. Germline values: CDR1 SGDLS, CDR2 YYNGEE. Trimming removed 2 bases from V and 9 bases from J; junction bases left unmatched: 8. The table came from immunoSEQ multiplex PCR; TCRdb's copy has only in-frame clones and leaves some out. The sample lists roughly 300,000 clones, around 85% seen once, with approximately 12% in the top ten. This sequence joins TRBV9 and TRBJ2-1, with TRBD2 matching 7 bases. The source of this sequence is a woman in her twenties or thirties with COVID-19, enrolled during active disease. The sequencing input was peripheral blood. In DNA, the CDR3 is TGTGCCAGCAGCGTGGGGGGGTCCGGCGGTGAGCAGTTCTTC. Amino acids: CASSVGGSGGEQFF.